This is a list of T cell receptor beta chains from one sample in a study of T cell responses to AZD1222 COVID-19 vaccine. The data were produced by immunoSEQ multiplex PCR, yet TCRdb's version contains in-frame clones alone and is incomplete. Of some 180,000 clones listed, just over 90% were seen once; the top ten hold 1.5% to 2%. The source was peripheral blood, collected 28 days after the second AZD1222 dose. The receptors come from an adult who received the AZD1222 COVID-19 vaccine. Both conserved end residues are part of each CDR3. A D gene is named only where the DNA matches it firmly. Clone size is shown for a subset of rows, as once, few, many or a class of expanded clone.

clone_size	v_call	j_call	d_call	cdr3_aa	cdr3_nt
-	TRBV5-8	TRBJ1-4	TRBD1	CASSLAGTGGIATNEKLFF	TGTGCCAGCAGCTTGGCGGGGACAGGGGGAATTGCAACTAATGAAAAACTGTTTTTT
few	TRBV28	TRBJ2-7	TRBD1	CASSEAGTGASYEQYF	TGTGCCAGCAGTGAAGCCGGGACAGGGGCATCCTACGAGCAGTACTTC
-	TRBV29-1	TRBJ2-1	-	CSVLAQVSYNEQFF	TGCAGCGTTTTAGCGCAAGTCTCCTACAATGAGCAGTTCTTC
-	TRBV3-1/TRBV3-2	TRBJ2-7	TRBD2	CASSQELWGEGEYHEQYF	TGTGCCAGCAGCCAAGAGTTATGGGGGGAGGGAGAGTATCACGAGCAGTACTTC
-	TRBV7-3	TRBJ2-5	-	CASSATGTWGETQYF	TGTGCCAGCAGCGCCACCGGGACCTGGGGGGAGACCCAGTACTTC
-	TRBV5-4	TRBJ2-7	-	CASSLLDYEQYF	TGTGCCAGCAGCTTGTTGGACTACGAGCAGTACTTC
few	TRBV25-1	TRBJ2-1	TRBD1	CASSEGTGGRNEQFF	TGTGCCAGCAGTGAGGGGACAGGGGGCAGGAATGAGCAGTTCTTC
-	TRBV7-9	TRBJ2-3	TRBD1	CASSPRTGTEVGTQYF	TGTGCCAGCAGCCCCAGGACAGGGACGGAGGTCGGTACGCAGTATTTT
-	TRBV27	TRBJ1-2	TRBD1	CASSLSSGTGNYGYTF	TGTGCCAGCAGTTTATCATCCGGGACAGGGAACTATGGCTACACCTTC
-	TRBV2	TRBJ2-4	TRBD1	CASSEGQGAAAKNIQYF	TGTGCCAGCAGTGAGGGGCAGGGGGCGGCGGCCAAAAACATTCAGTACTTC
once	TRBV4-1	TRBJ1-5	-	CASSQDLGGYSNQPQHF	TGCGCCAGCAGCCAAGATCTGGGGGGGTATAGCAATCAGCCCCAGCATTTT
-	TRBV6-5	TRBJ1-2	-	CASSYSLRYGYTF	TGTGCCAGCAGTTACTCTCTACGATATGGCTACACCTTC
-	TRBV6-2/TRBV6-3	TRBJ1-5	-	CASSYSWGANQPQHF	TGTGCCAGCAGTTACTCGTGGGGGGCAAATCAGCCCCAGCATTTT
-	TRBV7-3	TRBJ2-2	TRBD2	CASSSTGGSGELFF	TGTGCCAGCAGCTCTACCGGCGGGAGCGGGGAGCTGTTTTTT
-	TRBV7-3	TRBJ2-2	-	CASSTYSNTGELFF	TGTGCCAGCTCCACTTACAGCAACACCGGGGAGCTGTTTTTT
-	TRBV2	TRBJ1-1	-	CASSFHTEAFF	TGTGCCAGCAGTTTTCACACTGAAGCTTTCTTT
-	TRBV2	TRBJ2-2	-	CAGASRDAYTGELFF	TGTGCCGGAGCTTCCCGGGACGCATACACCGGGGAGCTGTTTTTT
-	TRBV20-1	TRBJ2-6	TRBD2	CSASARGGQVNSGANVLTF	TGCAGTGCTAGTGCCCGGGGGGGGCAGGTTAACTCTGGGGCCAACGTCCTGACTTTC
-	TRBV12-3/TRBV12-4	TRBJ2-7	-	CATGTGSYEQYF	TGTGCCACAGGAACAGGGTCCTACGAGCAGTACTTC
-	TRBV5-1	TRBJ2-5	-	CASSLYAAEETQYF	TGCGCCAGCAGCTTGTATGCAGCCGAAGAGACCCAGTACTTC
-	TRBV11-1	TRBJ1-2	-	CASSPQGDYGYTF	TGTGCCAGCAGCCCCCAGGGAGACTATGGCTACACCTTC
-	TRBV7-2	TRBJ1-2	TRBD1	CASSLVRQGGLNYGYTF	TGTGCCAGCAGCTTAGTTAGACAGGGTGGTCTAAACTATGGCTACACCTTC
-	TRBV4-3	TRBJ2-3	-	CASSHLDDTDTQYF	TGCGCCAGCAGCCACCTGGACGACACAGATACGCAGTATTTT
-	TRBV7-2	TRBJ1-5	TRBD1	CASSVDRSNQPQHF	TGTGCCAGCAGCGTGGACAGGAGCAATCAGCCCCAGCATTTT
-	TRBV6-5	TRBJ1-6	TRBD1	CASSYSTRGQNSPLHF	TGTGCCAGCAGTTACTCCACCAGGGGGCAGAATTCACCCCTCCACTTT
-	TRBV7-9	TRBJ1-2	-	CASSPGGAGNYGYTF	TGTGCCAGCAGCCCGGGGGGCGCGGGGAACTATGGCTACACCTTC
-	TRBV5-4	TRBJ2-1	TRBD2	CASSLTGTRISEQFF	TGTGCCAGCAGCTTAACCGGGACTAGGATCAGCGAGCAGTTCTTC
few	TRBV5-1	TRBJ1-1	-	CASSLVGDLFGTEAFF	TGCGCCAGCAGCTTGGTAGGGGACCTGTTTGGGACTGAAGCTTTCTTT
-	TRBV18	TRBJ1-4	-	CASSPRESEKLFF	TGTGCCAGCTCACCAAGGGAGTCGGAAAAACTGTTTTTT
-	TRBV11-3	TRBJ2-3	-	CASSSNRANTDTQYF	TGTGCCAGCAGCTCTAACCGGGCCAACACAGATACGCAGTATTTT
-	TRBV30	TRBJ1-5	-	CAWSVGLGNQPQHF	TGTGCCTGGAGTGTAGGGTTAGGCAATCAGCCCCAGCATTTT
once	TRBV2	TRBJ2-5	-	CATKRRGVEETQYF	TGTGCCACCAAGAGGAGGGGGGTGGAGGAGACCCAGTACTTC
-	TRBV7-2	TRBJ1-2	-	CASSLRVNYGYTF	TGTGCCAGCAGCTTACGGGTTAACTATGGCTACACCTTC
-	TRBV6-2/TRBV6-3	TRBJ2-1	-	CASSYPVGETYNEQFF	TGTGCCAGCAGTTACCCGGTCGGGGAGACTTACAATGAGCAGTTCTTC
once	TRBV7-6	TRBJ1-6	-	CASSLGQIYNSPLHF	TGTGCCAGCAGCTTAGGGCAGATTTATAATTCACCCCTCCACTTT
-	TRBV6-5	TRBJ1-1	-	CASSRVSTEAFF	TGTGCCAGCAGTCGTGTGAGCACTGAAGCTTTCTTT
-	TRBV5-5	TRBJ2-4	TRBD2	CASSLALAALNIQYF	TGTGCCAGCAGCCTGGCCCTAGCGGCCCTAAACATTCAGTACTTC
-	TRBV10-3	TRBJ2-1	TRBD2	CAISESRLAAYSYNEQFF	TGTGCCATCAGTGAGTCGAGACTAGCGGCCTACTCCTACAATGAGCAGTTCTTC
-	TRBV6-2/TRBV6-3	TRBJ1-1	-	CASSYPDRYTEAFF	TGTGCCAGCAGTTACCCCGACAGATACACTGAAGCTTTCTTT
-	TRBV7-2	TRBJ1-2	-	CASSLLGSARGYTF	TGTGCCAGCAGCTTATTAGGTTCCGCCAGGGGCTACACCTTC
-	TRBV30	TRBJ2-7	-	CAWSVYGSWEQYF	TGTGCCTGGAGTGTGTACGGGTCCTGGGAGCAGTACTTC
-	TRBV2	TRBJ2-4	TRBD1	CASSEVRGRGNIQYF	TGTGCCAGCAGTGAAGTTAGGGGGCGAGGAAACATTCAGTACTTC
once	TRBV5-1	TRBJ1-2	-	CASSRSPPLGGYTF	TGCGCCAGCAGCCGCAGCCCCCCCTTGGGTGGCTACACCTTC
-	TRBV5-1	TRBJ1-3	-	CASSLAASGNTIYF	TGCGCCAGCAGCTTGGCTGCAAGCGGAAACACCATATATTTT
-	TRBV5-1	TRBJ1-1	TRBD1	CASSSGTGVKNTEAFF	TGCGCCAGCAGCTCCGGGACAGGGGTTAAGAACACTGAAGCTTTCTTT
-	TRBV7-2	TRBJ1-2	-	CASSLIRTVYGYTF	TGTGCCAGCAGCCTAATCCGGACAGTTTATGGCTACACCTTC
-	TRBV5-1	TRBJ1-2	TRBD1	CASSSTGGYGYTF	TGCGCCAGCAGTTCAACAGGGGGCTATGGCTACACCTTC
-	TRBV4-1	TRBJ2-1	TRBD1	CASSQVFPGQGAWNEQFF	TGCGCCAGCAGCCAAGTTTTCCCGGGACAGGGGGCTTGGAATGAGCAGTTCTTC
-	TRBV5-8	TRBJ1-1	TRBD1	CASSRRRQGRTEAFF	TGTGCCAGCAGCAGACGTCGACAGGGCCGGACTGAAGCTTTCTTT
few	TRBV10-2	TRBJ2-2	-	CASSTLGEAGELFF	TGCGCCAGCAGTACCCTGGGAGAGGCGGGGGAGCTGTTTTTT
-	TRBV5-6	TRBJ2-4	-	CASSFLDREGNIQYF	TGTGCCAGCAGCTTCCTGGACAGGGAGGGCAACATTCAGTACTTC
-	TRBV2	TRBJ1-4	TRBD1	CASNLDRGYEKLFF	TGTGCCAGCAACCTAGACAGGGGCTATGAAAAACTGTTTTTT